This T cell receptor beta chain was identified in a study of CD8+CD57+ T cells in acquired aplastic anemia. For the study at large: Recorded DNA amounts for sorted CD4+ and CD8+ cells had an average of 3.2 ug. Among healthy donors, CD4+ cells averaged about 11 million reads. Regarding the study as a whole: The number of CD8+ CDR3 sequences shared by patients and controls was under 35. Researchers reported that CD8+ Simpson's diversity was not significantly different in patients versus controls.

Genomic DNA acted as the template from which TCR beta VDJ combination and CDR3 sequence profiling were carried out. TCRdb re-analysed the reads in MiXCR, keeping a single row per CDR3 protein. Of around 170,000 distinct CDR3 sequences in the sample, about half were seen once. Notes on this clonotype: Its antigen remains unidentified. One end of the junction varies from germline; a read error may be responsible.

CDR3 length: 15 residues. Per the germline V gene, CDR1 is DFQATT and CDR2 is SNEGSKA (reference sequence). The J gene is TRBJ2-1, the V gene TRBV20-1; TRBD1 might be the D (6 bases). The source is a human donor in good health. Sequencing used sorted CD4+, CD8+, or CD8+CD57+ T cells (not recorded which) from PBMCs. The CDR3 DNA reads TGCAGTGCAGTAACAGGGCGTCTCGTCTACAATCAGCAGTTCTTC. It translates to CSAVTGRLVYNQQFF.